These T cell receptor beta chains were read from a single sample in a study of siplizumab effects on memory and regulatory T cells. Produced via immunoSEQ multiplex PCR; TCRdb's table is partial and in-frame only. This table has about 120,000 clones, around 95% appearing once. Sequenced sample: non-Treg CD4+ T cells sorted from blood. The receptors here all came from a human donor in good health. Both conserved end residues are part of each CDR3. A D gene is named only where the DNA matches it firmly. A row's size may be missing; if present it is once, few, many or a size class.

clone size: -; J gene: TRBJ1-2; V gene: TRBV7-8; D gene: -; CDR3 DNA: TGTGCCAGCAGCTTAGATAGCAGATTCTATGGCTACACCTTC; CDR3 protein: CASSLDSRFYGYTF
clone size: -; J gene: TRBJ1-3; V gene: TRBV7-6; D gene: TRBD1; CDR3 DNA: TGTGCCAGCAGCCCCCGAAAAGACAGGGTCGGAAACACCATATATTTT; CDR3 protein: CASSPRKDRVGNTIYF
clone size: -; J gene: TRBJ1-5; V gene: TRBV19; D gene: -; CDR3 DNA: TGTGCCAGTAGTATCTCGATTTATAGCAATCAGCCCCAGCATTTT; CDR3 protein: CASSISIYSNQPQHF
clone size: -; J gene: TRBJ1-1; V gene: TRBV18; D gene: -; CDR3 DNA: TGTGCCAGCTCACTCGGTTGGGGGGCTGAAGCTTTCTTT; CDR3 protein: CASSLGWGAEAFF
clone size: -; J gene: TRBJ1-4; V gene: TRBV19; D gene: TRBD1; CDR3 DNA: TGTGCCAGTAGTCCCCGGACAGGGGCGATGACAACTAATGAAAAACTGTTTTTT; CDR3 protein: CASSPRTGAMTTNEKLFF
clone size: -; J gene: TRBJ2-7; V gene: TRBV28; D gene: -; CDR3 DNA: TGTGCCAGCAGTCAAAATCCTTTCTACGAGCAGTACTTC; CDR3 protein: CASSQNPFYEQYF
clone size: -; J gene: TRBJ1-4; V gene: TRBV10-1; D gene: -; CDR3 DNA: TGCGCCAGCAGTGAGTCGAAGGGTCGCGAAAAACTGTTTTTT; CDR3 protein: CASSESKGREKLFF
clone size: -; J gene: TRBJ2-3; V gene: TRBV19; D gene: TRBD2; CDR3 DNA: TGTGCCAGTAGGATAGCGGGGAGCACAGATACGCAGTATTTT; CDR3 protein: CASRIAGSTDTQYF
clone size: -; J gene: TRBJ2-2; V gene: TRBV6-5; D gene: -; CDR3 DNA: TGTGCCAGCAGTTACGAAGGCACCGGGGAGCTGTTTTTT; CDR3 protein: CASSYEGTGELFF
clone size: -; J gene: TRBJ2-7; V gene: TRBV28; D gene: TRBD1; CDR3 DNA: TGTGCCAGCAGGAAAGACAGGGGGCTCTCCTACGAGCAGTACTTC; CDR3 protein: CASRKDRGLSYEQYF
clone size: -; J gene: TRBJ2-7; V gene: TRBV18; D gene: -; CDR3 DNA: TGTGCCAGCTCACCTGGTGGGGGAGCCCCCGAGCAGTACTTC; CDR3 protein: CASSPGGGAPEQYF
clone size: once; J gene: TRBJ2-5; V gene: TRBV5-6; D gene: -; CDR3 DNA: TGTGCCAGCAGCCCGATTGACGGGCAAGAGACCCAGTACTTC; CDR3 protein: CASSPIDGQETQYF
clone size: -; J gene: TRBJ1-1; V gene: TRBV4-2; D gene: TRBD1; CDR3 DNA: TGTGCCAGCAGCCAAAGGGGAGGGGGCATGAACACTGAAGCTTTCTTT; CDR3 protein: CASSQRGGGMNTEAFF
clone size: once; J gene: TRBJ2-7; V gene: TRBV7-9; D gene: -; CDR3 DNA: TGTGCCAGCAGCTTAGACGGTCCGCAGTACTTC; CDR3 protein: CASSLDGPQYF
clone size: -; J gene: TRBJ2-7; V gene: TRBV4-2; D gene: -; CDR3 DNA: TGTGCCAGCAGCCAATCACCCCCGGGTACCTACGAGCAGTACTTC; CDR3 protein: CASSQSPPGTYEQYF
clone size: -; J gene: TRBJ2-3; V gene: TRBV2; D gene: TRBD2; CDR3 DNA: TGTGCCGGAACAACCAGCGGGGGCAGCACAGATACGCAGTATTTT; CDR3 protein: CAGTTSGGSTDTQYF
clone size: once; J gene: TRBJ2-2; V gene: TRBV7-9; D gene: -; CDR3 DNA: TGTGCCAGCATGTGGAACGCGAACACCGGGGAGCTGTTTTTT; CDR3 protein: CASMWNANTGELFF
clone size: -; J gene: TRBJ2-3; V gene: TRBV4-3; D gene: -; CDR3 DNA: TGCGCCAGCAGCCGCGGGCGGGCCACAACAGATACGCAGTATTTT; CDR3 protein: CASSRGRATTDTQYF
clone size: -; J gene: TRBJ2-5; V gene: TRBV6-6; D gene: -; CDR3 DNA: TGTGCCAGCAGAGTAGGGGGAGAGGAGACCCAGTACTTC; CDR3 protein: CASRVGGEETQYF
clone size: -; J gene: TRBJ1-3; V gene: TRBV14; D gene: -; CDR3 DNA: TGTGCCAGCAGCCAAGTAATGCCATACCTCTCTGGAAACACCATATATTTT; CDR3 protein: CASSQVMPYLSGNTIYF
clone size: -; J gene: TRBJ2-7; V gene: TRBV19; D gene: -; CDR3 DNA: TGTGCCAGTAACGGGGGACAGCACTACGAGCAGTACTTC; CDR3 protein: CASNGGQHYEQYF
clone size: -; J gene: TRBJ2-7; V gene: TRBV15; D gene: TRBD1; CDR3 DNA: TGTGCCACCAGCAGAGATAGGGACAGGCTCGGAAGGCAGTACTTC; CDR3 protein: CATSRDRDRLGRQYF
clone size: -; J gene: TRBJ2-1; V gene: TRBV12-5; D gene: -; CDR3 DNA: TGTGCTAGTGCTTTATGGGGAGGCGAGCAGTTCTTC; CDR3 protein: CASALWGGEQFF
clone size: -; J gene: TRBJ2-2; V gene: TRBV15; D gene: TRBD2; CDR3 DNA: TGTGCTACACACGATCCGGGACTAGCGGGCGCCACCGGGGAGCTGTTTTTT; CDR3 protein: CATHDPGLAGATGELFF
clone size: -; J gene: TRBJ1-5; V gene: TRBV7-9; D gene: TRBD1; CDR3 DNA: TGTGCCAGCAGCTTAGACTACAGGGGGCAGCCCCAGCATTTT; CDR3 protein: CASSLDYRGQPQHF
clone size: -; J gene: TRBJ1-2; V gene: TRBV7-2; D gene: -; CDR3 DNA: TGTGCCAGCAGCTTAGCGTTGGTCTACACCTTC; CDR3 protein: CASSLALVYTF
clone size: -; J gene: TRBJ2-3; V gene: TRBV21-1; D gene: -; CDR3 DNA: TGTGCCAGCGTAATCCCGGGGGTCAATAGCACAGATACGCAGTATTTT; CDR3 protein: CASVIPGVNSTDTQYF
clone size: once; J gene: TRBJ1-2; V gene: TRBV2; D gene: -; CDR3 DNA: TGTGCCAGCAGAGACACAGGGAACTATGGCTACACCTTC; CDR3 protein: CASRDTGNYGYTF
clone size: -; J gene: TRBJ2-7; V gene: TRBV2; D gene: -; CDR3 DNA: TGTGCCAGCAGTGAAACGGGACGGCCTTTCTTC; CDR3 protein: CASSETGRPFF
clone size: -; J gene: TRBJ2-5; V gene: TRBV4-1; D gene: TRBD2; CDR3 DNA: TGCGCCAGCCACGGACTAGCGGGGGAGGAGACCCAGTACTTC; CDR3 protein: CASHGLAGEETQYF
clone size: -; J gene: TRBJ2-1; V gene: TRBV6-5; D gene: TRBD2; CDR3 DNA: TGTGCCAGCAGGCATACTAGCGGGGCAAATGAGCAGTTCTTC; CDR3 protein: CASRHTSGANEQFF
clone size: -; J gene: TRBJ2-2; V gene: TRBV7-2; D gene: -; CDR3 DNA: TGTGCCAGCAGCATGGAGGGAACGACCGGGGAGCTGTTTTTT; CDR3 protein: CASSMEGTTGELFF
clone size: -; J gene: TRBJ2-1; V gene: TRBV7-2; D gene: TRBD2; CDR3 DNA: TGTGCCAGCGGGTTCCGGGGGGGCCCGTCCTACAATGAGCAGTTCTTC; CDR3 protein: CASGFRGGPSYNEQFF
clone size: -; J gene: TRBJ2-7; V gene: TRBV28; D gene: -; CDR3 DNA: TGTGCCAGCAGCTCGACTAACCTCCATATCTTTGACGAGCAGTACTTC; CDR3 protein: CASSSTNLHIFDEQYF
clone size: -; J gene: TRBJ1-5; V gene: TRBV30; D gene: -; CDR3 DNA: TGTGCCTGGAGTGGACAGATCAATCAGCCCCAGCATTTT; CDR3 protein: CAWSGQINQPQHF
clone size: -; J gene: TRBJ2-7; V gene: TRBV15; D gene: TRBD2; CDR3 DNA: TGTGCCACCAGTAACCACGGGGGGGTTTCCTACGAGCAGTACTTC; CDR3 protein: CATSNHGGVSYEQYF
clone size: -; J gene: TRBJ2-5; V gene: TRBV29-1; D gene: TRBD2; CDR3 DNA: TGCAGCGTTACTAGCGGTCAAGAGACCCAGTACTTC; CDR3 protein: CSVTSGQETQYF
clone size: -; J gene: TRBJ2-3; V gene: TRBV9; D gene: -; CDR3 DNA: TGTGCCAGCAGCGTCCAAACAGGGAGCACAGATACGCAGTATTTT; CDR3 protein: CASSVQTGSTDTQYF
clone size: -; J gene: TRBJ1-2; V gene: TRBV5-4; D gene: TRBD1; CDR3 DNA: TGTGCCAGCAGCCGCGGACAGGGACGAGGTAGTGGCTACACCTTC; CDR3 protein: CASSRGQGRGSGYTF
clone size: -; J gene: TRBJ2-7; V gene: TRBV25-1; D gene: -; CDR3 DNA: TGTGCCAGCAGTCCTCCGGCGAAACCCGCCGAGCAGTACTTC; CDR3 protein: CASSPPAKPAEQYF
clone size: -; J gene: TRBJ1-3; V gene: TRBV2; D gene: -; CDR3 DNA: TGTGCCAGCAGCCTTATAAGGACGGTTGGAGACACCATATATTTT; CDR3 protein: CASSLIRTVGDTIYF
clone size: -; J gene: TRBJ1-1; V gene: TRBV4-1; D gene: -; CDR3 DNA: TGCGCCAGCAGCCAAAAGAAGGGGAACACTGAAGCTTTCTTT; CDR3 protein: CASSQKKGNTEAFF
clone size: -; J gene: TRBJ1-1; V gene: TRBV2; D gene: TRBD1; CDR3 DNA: TGTGCCAGCAGTGTACAGGGGAGGGTTACTGAAGCTTTCTTT; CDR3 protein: CASSVQGRVTEAFF
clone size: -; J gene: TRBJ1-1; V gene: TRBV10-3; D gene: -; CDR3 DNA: TGTGCCATCGGGCCGGACGGGAACACTGAAGCTTTCTTT; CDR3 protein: CAIGPDGNTEAFF
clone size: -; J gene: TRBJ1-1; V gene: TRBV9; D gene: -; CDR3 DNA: TGTGCCAGCAGCGTATCGGATTGGGTCACTGAAGCTTTCTTT; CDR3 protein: CASSVSDWVTEAFF
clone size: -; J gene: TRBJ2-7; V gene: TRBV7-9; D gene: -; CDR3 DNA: TGTGCCAGCAGCGTGACAGATTACGAGCAGTACTTC; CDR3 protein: CASSVTDYEQYF
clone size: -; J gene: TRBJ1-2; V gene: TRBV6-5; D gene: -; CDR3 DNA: TGTGCCAGCAGCTCTCCAGAAGGGGGACTTTATGGCTACACCTTC; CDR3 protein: CASSSPEGGLYGYTF
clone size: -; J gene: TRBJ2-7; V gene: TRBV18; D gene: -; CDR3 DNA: TGTGCCAGCTCGTATTCCCGGGGGCAGGCCTACGAGCAGTACTTC; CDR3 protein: CASSYSRGQAYEQYF
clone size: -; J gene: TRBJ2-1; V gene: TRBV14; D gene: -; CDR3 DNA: TGTGCCAGCAGCCAAGCAGGTACTAACTACAATGAGCAGTTCTTC; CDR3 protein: CASSQAGTNYNEQFF
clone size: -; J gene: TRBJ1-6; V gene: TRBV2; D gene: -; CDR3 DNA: TGTGCCAGCAACGTCGGGGAACCGATGAGCTCCTATAATTCACCCCTCCACTTT; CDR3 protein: CASNVGEPMSSYNSPLHF
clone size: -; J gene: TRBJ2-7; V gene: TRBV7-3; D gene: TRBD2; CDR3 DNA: TGTGCCAGCAGCCTCGGGACTAGCGGTTCGTACGAGCAGTACTTC; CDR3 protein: CASSLGTSGSYEQYF
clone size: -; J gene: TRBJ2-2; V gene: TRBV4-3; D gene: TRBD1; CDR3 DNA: TGCGCCAGCAGCCAAGATGCCAGGGGGCTTATCGGGGAGCTGTTTTTT; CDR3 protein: CASSQDARGLIGELFF
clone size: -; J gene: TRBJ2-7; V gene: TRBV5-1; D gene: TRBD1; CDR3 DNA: TGCGCCAGCAGCCCGGGACAGGGAGGGGACGAGCAGTACTTC; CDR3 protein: CASSPGQGGDEQYF
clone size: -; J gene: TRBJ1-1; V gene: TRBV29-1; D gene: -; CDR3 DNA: TGCAGCGTTGGCCGACAGAGCTCTGAAGCTTTCTTT; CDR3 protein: CSVGRQSSEAFF
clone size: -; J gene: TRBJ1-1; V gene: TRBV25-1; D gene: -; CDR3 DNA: TGTGCCAGCAGTGAATTTCCCCGGGACACCTCGGGGAGCACTGAAGCTTTCTTT; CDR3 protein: CASSEFPRDTSGSTEAFF
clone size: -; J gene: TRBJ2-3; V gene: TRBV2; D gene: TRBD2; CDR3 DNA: TGTGCCAGCAGGAGACTAGCGGGGGGGACAGATACGCAGTATTTT; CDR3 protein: CASRRLAGGTDTQYF
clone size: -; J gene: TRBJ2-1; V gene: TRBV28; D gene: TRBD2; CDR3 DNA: TGTGCCAGCAGGGGCGGGGGGACGTACAATGAGCAGTTCTTC; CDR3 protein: CASRGGGTYNEQFF